This TCR beta chain was captured by sequencing in a study of cytomegalovirus exposure and HLA in healthy donors. Findings and limits, study-wide: Some TCR beta chains (around 160 of them) were listed as cytomegalovirus-associated. TCR clusters originating in the first cohort tended to co-occur in the roughly 130 validation repertoires, according to a later analysis. There were some public TCRs occurring in many donors, but most TCR sequences were rare.

The donors belonged to the approximately 120-subject validation cohort, separate from the approximately 670-subject first cohort. Trimming cost V 5 bases and J 0 bases, with 13 bases left between them. The length of the CDR3 is 16 residues. CDR1 is MDHEN and CDR2 is SYDVKM in the germline V gene. About this clone: Its antigen is not known.

Sequencing was performed with immunoSEQ multiplex PCR; in TCRdb, only in-frame clones are kept and a portion is missing. Here the sample spans over 75,000 clones, 85% being singletons. The clonotype originates from a man younger than 30 in good health and CMV-seropositive. This rearrangement joins TRBV28 to TRBJ1-4; the D is unclear. The sample was PBMCs. In DNA, the CDR3 is TGTGCCAGCAGTAACGCGTTCACTGCAACTAATGAAAAACTGTTTTTT. This sequence encodes CASSNAFTATNEKLFF.